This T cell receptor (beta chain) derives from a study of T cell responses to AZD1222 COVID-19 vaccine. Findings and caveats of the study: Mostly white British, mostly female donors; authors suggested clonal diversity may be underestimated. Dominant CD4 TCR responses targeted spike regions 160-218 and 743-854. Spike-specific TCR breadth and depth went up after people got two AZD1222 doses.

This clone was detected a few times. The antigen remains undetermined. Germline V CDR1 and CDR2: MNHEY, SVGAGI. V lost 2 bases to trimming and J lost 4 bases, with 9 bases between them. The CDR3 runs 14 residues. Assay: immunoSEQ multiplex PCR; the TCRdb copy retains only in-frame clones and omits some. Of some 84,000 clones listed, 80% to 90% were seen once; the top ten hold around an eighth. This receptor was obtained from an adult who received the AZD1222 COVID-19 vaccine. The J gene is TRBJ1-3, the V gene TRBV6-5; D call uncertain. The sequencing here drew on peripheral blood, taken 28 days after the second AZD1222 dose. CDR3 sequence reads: CASSYRAAGNTIYF. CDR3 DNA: TGTGCCAGCAGTTACCGGGCGGCAGGAAACACCATATATTTT.